This TCR beta chain is from a study of technical replicates of blood from four donors. Here immunoSEQ multiplex PCR was the method, and the copy in TCRdb shows in-frame clones only, minus some. The table has roughly 51,000 clones, roughly 93% seen once. The germline V gene has CDR1 SQVTM and CDR2 ANQGSEA. This CDR3 is built from 14 residues. V trimming: 8 bases; J trimming: 8 bases; junction bases outside the gene matches: 15. What was sequenced was PBMCs. The J gene is TRBJ2-1, the V gene TRBV29-1, with TRBD2 identical over 7 bases. This clonotype was obtained from a human donor in good health. Some clones in this sample may be carry-over from other donors' samples. The chain's CDR3 is CSTRRSGGVDEQFF. The CDR3 bases are TGCAGCACCCGGCGGTCGGGGGGTGTGGATGAGCAGTTCTTC.